This passage covers 20 T cell receptor beta chains from one sample sequenced in a study of T cells in Graves' hyperthyroidism and ophthalmopathy. Amplification of TCR beta CDR3 regions used RNA as the template. When the TCR CDR3 underwent first-round RT-PCR, the HTBI primer set was used. TCRdb independently ran MiXCR on the multiplex PCR reads; one entry per CDR3 protein. The top ten clones hold around a tenth of a sample with about 360,000 distinct CDR3 sequences, around 13% of them seen once. The sample consisted of blood. The receptors stem from a woman younger than 30 with Graves' hyperthyroidism.

The chain couples TRBV28 to TRBJ2-7; 12 nucleotides agree with TRBD2. CDR1 is MDHEN, CDR2 SYDVKM, per germline. The CDR3 sequence is 16 residues long. J gave up 3 bases and V 7 bases, and 10 bases lay outside the gene matches. Here the CDR3 reads CASNPRLAGDGYEQYF. DNA of the CDR3: TGTGCCAGCAACCCCCGACTAGCGGGAGATGGCTACGAGCAGTACTTC. Supplemented by reference TRBV28 and TRBJ2-7, the full variable domain reads DVKVTQSSRYLVKRTGEKVFLECVQDMDHENMFWYRQDPGLGLRLIYFSYDVKMKEKGDIPEGYSVSREKKERFSLILESASTNQTSMYLCASNPRLAGDGYEQYFGPGTRLTVT.

This clonotype has at least ten counts. The chain links TRBV20-1 to TRBJ1-4, with D unresolved. The CDR3 has 16 residues. The germline gives CDR1 DFQATT, CDR2 SNEGSKA (reference sequence). V was clipped by 1 base and J by 0 bases, with 12 bases between them. CDR3 coding DNA: TGCAGTGCTAGAGGAGGGAAGGTTGCAACTAATGAAAAACTGTTTTTT. This gives the protein CSARGGKVATNEKLFF.

The table lists this clonotype with a few counts. This chain links TRBV6-1 with TRBJ1-2; D may be TRBD1 (6 bases). Germline loops: CDR1 MNHNS, CDR2 SASEGT. The CDR3 runs 15 residues. V was trimmed by 5 bases and J by 2 bases, leaving 15 bases between them. DNA of the CDR3: TGTGCCAGCAGTCCGGGGGGGGCCGAAAACTATGGCTACACCTTC. Its translation is CASSPGGAENYGYTF.

This clonotype has more than one count but fewer than ten. The rearrangement joins TRBV4-2 to TRBJ1-1, with TRBD1 identical over 12 bases. The germline V gene encodes CDR1 LGHNA and CDR2 YNFKEQ. The CDR3 totals 18 residues. V lost 3 bases to trimming and J lost 3 bases; unmatched junction nucleotides: 11. Written as DNA, the CDR3 is TGTGCCAGCAGCCACCACCGAGGGGACAGGGGGCGCGACACTGAAGCTTTCTTT. Translating gives CASSHHRGDRGRDTEAFF.

The genes are TRBV20-1 and TRBJ2-7; the match to TRBD2 covers 14 bases. Germline V gene lookup returns CDR1 DFQATT and CDR2 SNEGSKA (reference sequence). The length of the CDR3 is 15 residues. The ends lost 5 bases at V and 3 bases at J; junction bases unmatched: 6. Here the CDR3 DNA reads TGCAGTGCTCCCCCGGGACTAGCGGGAGACTACGAGCAGTACTTC. It encodes CSAPPGLAGDYEQYF.

V and J are TRBV9 and TRBJ2-7, with D perhaps matching TRBD2 (6 bases). Trimming removed 2 bases from V and 0 bases from J, with 12 bases in between. This CDR3 has 15 amino acids. The germline gives CDR1 SGDLS, CDR2 YYNGEE. The CDR3 nucleotides read TGTGCCAGCAGCGTCGGGGGATCCTCCTCCTACGAGCAGTACTTC. Its protein product is CASSVGGSSSYEQYF. The full variable domain, in which reference TRBV9 and TRBJ2-7 provide the parts outside the CDR3, is DSGVTQTPKHLITATGQRVTLRCSPRSGDLSVYWYQQSLDQGLQFLIQYYNGEERAKGNILERFSAQQFPDLHSELNLSSLELGDSALYFCASSVGGSSSYEQYFGPGTRLTVT.

The CDR3 DNA reads as TGCGCCAGCAGCCCTGACATCTCTGGGGCCAACGTCCTGACTTTC. Protein: CASSPDISGANVLTF. The chain carries TRBV5-1 and TRBJ2-6; D gene uncertain. The germline V gene has CDR1 SGHRS and CDR2 YFSETQ. Trimming removed 4 bases at V and 0 bases at J, with 8 bases between. The CDR3 contains 15 residues.

This clonotype was observed many times. The J gene is TRBJ1-5, the V gene TRBV3-1, with TRBD1 identical over 8 bases. CDR1 is LGHDT, CDR2 YNNKEL, per germline (reference sequence). The CDR3 extends over 15 amino acids. J was trimmed by 6 bases and V by 2 bases; bases with no gene match: 6. The CDR3 protein is CASSQFRGQIQPQHF. The DNA of the CDR3 is TGTGCCAGCAGCCAATTCAGGGGGCAGATTCAGCCCCAGCATTTT.

This clonotype was counted ten times or more. The chain has TRBV12-5 and TRBJ2-5; TRBD2 is a possible D gene (5 bases). CDR1 is LGHNT, CDR2 FRNRAP, per germline. CDR3 length: 16 amino acids. Trimming took off 8 bases at V and 3 bases at J, with 22 bases between the two ends. The CDR3 bases are TGTGCTAGTTCAACATCACCCACTAGAAAGGAAGAGACCCAGTACTTC. Translating gives CASSTSPTRKEETQYF.

About this clonotype itself: A much larger clone lies a single base off, so this may be a read error. The genes are TRBV28 and TRBJ2-1; D might be TRBD1 or TRBD2, each matching 5 bases. CDR3 length equals 12 residues. Germline CDR1 MDHEN, CDR2 SYDVKM. This chain's CDR3 is CAGSLGDEEQFF. In nucleotides, the CDR3 is TGTGCCGGCAGTTTGGGGGATGAGGAGCAGTTCTTC.

This clonotype was observed many times. The chain couples TRBV6-1 to TRBJ1-5; D is ambiguous. The germline V gene encodes CDR1 MNHNS and CDR2 SASEGT. The CDR3 extends over 14 amino acids. Trimming left V 4 bases short and J 5 bases short, with 12 bases between. The DNA of the CDR3 is TGTGCCAGCAGTGGGTTCGGGGAGGATCAGCCCCAGCATTTT. Its translation is CASSGFGEDQPQHF.

The chain couples TRBV14 to TRBJ2-7; D is unclear. The CDR3 sequence is 13 residues long. V dropped 4 bases and J dropped 5 bases, with 12 bases sitting between them. Per the germline V gene, CDR1 is SGHDN and CDR2 is FVKESK. The CDR3 bases are TGTGCCAGCAGCCGGGGAATTCGAAACGAGCAGTACTTC. Its translation is CASSRGIRNEQYF.

This clonotype was seen repeatedly, ten times or more. This chain connects TRBV29-1 to TRBJ2-1, with D maybe TRBD1 (5 bases). The germline CDR1 and CDR2 sequences are SQVTM and ANQGSEA. The length of the CDR3 is 16 residues. V gave up 4 bases and J gave up 0 bases, with 16 bases separating them. The CDR3 DNA reads TGCAGCGTTGGATGGGGCAGTTGGAGCTCCTACAATGAGCAGTTCTTC. It specifies CSVGWGSWSSYNEQFF.

The CDR3 bases are TGTGCCAGCAGCCACTTCCTAAGGACTAGCGGGAGGACCAGCTCCTACAATGAGCAGTTCTTC. This sequence encodes CASSHFLRTSGRTSSYNEQFF. The chain employs TRBV11-1 and TRBJ2-1; 14 bases fit TRBD2. V gave up 5 bases and J gave up 0 bases; unmatched junction bases: 15. The CDR3 is made up of 21 amino acids. The germline gives CDR1 SGHAT, CDR2 FQDESV (reference sequence).

This chain connects TRBV27 to TRBJ2-2; a weak D match, TRBD1 (7 bases). The length of the CDR3 is 16 residues. V shed 3 bases and J shed 5 bases, with 16 bases lying between them. Germline V gene sequence: CDR1 MNHEY, CDR2 SMNVEV (reference sequence). CDR3 in amino acids: CASSFFRGARTGELFF. CDR3 bases: TGTGCCAGCAGTTTCTTCAGGGGGGCGAGGACCGGGGAGCTGTTTTTT.

The sample holds many counts of this clonotype. V and J are TRBV2 and TRBJ2-3; the D is unclear. The V and J ends lost 4 bases and 0 bases respectively, with 11 bases between them. This CDR3 has 15 residues. Germline V gives CDR1 SNHLY, CDR2 FYNNEI. The CDR3 spells CASSGIGTSTDTQYF. The CDR3 DNA sequence: TGTGCCAGCAGTGGCATAGGAACTAGCACAGATACGCAGTATTTT. Filled out from reference TRBV2 and TRBJ2-3, the complete variable domain reads EPEVTQTPSHQVTQMGQEVILRCVPISNHLYFYWYRQILGQKVEFLVSFYNNEISEKSEIFDDQFSVERPDGSNFTLKIRSTKLEDSAMYFCASSGIGTSTDTQYFGPGTRLTVL.

This clonotype was detected a few times. A junction boundary mismatches the germline segment, possibly from a read error. This CDR3 reads CAVSETQAKETQYF. The CDR3 DNA reads as TGTGCCGTCAGTGAGACCCAGGCCAAAGAGACCCAGTACTTC. This chain uses TRBV10-3 with TRBJ2-5; D unresolved. CDR3 length: 14 residues. Germline V CDR1 and CDR2: ENHRY, SYGVKD.

The table lists this clonotype with a few counts. This chain connects TRBV4-3 to TRBJ2-1, with 7 bases identical to TRBD2. The CDR3 sequence is 15 residues long. V dropped 4 bases and J dropped 3; count of bases not matched to a gene: 6. Germline values: CDR1 LGHNA, CDR2 YSLEER. The CDR3 DNA is TGCGCCAGCAGCCGATCCGGGACTAACTACAATGAGCAGTTCTTC. This sequence encodes CASSRSGTNYNEQFF.

This clonotype was seen many times. The gene calls are TRBV3-1 and TRBJ2-1; D unresolved. The germline V and J ends were trimmed by 2 bases and 9 bases, with 11 bases remaining between them. CDR3 length equals 13 residues. Germline CDR1 LGHDT, CDR2 YNNKEL (reference sequence). The DNA of the CDR3 is TGTGCCAGCAGCCAATTTGACGAACGTGAGCAGTTCTTC. Translation: CASSQFDEREQFF.

This clonotype was counted many times. The chain carries TRBV20-1 and TRBJ1-1; no firm D call. The V gene's germline CDR1 is DFQATT and CDR2 SNEGSKA (reference sequence). The germline V and J ends were trimmed by 5 bases and 4 bases, with 8 bases remaining between them. The length of the CDR3 is 11 residues. The CDR3 DNA sequence: TGCAGTGCTTTAGCGACCACTGAAGCTTTCTTT. The encoded protein is CSALATTEAFF.